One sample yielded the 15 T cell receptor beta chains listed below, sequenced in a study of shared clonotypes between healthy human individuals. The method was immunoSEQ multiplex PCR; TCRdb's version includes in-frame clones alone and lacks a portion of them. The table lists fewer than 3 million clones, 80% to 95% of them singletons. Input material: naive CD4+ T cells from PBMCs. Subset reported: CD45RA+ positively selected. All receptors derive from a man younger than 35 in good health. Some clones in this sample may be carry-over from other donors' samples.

Written as DNA, the CDR3 is TGTGCCAGCAGCCCCCAATTAGTTAGTGTCTCCTACAATGAGCAGTTCTTC. Protein product: CASSPQLVSVSYNEQFF. The rearrangement joins TRBV7-6 to TRBJ2-1; D unclear. The CDR3 is 17 residues long. V lost 5 bases and J 0 bases, leaving 17 bases between the germline ends. CDR1 and CDR2 (germline): SGHVS, FNYEAQ.

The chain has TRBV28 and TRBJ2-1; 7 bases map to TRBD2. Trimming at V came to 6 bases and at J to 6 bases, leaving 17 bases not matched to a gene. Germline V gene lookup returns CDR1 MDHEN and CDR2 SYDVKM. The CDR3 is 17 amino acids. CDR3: CASSSRLKTSRGNEQFF. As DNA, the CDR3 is TGTGCCAGCAGCTCACGACTCAAGACTAGCCGGGGCAATGAGCAGTTCTTC.

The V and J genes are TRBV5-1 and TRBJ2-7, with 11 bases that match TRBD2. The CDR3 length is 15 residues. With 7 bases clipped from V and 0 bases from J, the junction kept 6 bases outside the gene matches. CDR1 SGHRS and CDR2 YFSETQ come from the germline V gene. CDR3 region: CASCRLAGSSYEQYF. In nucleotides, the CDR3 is TGCGCCAGCTGCCGACTAGCGGGGAGCTCCTACGAGCAGTACTTC.

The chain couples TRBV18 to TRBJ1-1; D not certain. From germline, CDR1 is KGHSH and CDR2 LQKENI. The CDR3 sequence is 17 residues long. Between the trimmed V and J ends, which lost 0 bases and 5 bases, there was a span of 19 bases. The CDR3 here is CASSPPRRGSGRTEAFF. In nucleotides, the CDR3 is TGTGCCAGCTCACCACCGAGGCGGGGTTCGGGGAGAACTGAAGCTTTCTTT.

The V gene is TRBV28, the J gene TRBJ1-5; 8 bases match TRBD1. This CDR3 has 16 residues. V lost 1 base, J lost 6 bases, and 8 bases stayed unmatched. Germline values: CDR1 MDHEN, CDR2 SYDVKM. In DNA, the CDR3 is TGTGCCAGCAGTTTATCGTCAGGGGGCTGGGGTCAGCCCCAGCATTTT. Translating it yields CASSLSSGGWGQPQHF.

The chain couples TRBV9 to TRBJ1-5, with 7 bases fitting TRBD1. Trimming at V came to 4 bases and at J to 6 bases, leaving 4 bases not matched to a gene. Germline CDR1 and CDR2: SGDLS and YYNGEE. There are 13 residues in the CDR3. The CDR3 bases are TGTGCCAGCAGCCGACAGGGCGGTCAGCCCCAGCATTTT. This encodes CASSRQGGQPQHF.

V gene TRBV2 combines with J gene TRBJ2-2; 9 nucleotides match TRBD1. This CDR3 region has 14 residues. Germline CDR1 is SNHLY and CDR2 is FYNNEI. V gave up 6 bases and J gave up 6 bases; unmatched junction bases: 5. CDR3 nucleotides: TGTGCCAGCAGCGGTGACAGGGGGTCCGGGGAGCTGTTTTTT. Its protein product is CASSGDRGSGELFF.

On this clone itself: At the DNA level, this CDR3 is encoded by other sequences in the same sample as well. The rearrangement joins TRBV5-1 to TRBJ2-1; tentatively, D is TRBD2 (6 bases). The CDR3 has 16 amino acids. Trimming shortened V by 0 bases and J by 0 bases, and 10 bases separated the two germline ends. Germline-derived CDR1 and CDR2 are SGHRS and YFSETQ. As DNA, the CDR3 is TGCGCCAGCAGCTTGGGGCCTAGCGCCTCCTACAATGAGCAGTTCTTC. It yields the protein CASSLGPSASYNEQFF.

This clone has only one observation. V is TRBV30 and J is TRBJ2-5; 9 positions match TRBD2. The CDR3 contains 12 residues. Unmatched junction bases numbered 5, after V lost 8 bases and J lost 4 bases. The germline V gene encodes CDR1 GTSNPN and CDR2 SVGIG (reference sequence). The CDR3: CAGKLAGETQYF. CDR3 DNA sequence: TGTGCCGGCAAACTAGCGGGAGAGACCCAGTACTTC.

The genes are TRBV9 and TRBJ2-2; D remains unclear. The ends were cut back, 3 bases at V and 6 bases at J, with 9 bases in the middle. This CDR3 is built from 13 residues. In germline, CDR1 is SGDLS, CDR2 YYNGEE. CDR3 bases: TGTGCCAGCAGCGGTAGAGTTGCCGGGGAGCTGTTTTTT. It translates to CASSGRVAGELFF.

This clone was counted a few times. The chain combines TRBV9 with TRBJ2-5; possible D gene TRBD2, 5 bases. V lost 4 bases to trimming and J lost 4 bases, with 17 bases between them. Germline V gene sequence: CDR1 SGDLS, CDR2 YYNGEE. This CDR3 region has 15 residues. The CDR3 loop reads CASSSGGAVAETQYF. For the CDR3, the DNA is TGTGCCAGCAGCAGCGGAGGAGCTGTTGCAGAGACCCAGTACTTC.

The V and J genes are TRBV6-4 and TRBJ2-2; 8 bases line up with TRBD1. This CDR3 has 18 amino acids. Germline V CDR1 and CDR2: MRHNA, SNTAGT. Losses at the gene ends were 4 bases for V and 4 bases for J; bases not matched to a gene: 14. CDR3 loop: CASSGSDPTGGFTGELFF. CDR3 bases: TGTGCCAGCAGTGGATCGGATCCCACAGGGGGATTCACCGGGGAGCTGTTTTTT.

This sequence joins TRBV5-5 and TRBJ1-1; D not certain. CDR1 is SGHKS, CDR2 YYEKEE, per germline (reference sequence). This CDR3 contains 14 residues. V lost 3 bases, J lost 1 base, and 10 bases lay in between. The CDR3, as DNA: TGTGCCAGCAGCTCCCAGAACCCGAACACTGAAGCTTTCTTT. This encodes CASSSQNPNTEAFF.

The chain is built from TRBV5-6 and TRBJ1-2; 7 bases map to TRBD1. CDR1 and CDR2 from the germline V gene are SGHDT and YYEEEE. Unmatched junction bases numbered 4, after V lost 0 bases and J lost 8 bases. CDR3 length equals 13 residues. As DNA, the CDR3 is TGTGCCAGCAGCTTGGTTACAGGGGAAGGCTACACCTTC. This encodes CASSLVTGEGYTF.

The CDR3 sequence is CASSATSGSATGELFF. For the CDR3, the DNA is TGCGCCAGCAGTGCAACTAGCGGGAGTGCCACCGGGGAGCTGTTTTTT. The gene calls are TRBV5-1 and TRBJ2-2, with 11 bases fitting TRBD2. This CDR3 region has 16 residues. The trim removed 5 bases at V and 4 bases at J, leaving 7 bases unmatched. CDR1 and CDR2 from the germline V gene are SGHRS and YFSETQ.